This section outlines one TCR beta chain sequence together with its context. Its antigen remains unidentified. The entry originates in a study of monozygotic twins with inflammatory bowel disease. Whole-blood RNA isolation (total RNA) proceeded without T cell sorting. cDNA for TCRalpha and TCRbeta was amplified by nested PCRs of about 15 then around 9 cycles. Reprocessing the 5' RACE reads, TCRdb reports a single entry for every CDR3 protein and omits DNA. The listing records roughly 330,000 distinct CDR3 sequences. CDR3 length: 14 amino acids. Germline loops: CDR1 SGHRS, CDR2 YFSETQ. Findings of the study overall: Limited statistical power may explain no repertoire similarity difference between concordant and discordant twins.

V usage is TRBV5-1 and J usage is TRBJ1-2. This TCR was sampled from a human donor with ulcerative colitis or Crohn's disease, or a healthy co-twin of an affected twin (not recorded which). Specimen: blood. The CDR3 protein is CSSSLSEANYGYTF. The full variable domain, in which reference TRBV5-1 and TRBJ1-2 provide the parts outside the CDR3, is KAGVTQTPRYLIKTRGQQVTLSCSPISGHRSVSWYQQTPGQGLQFLFEYFSETQRNKGNFPGRFSGRQFSNSRSEMNVSTLELGDSALYLCSSSLSEANYGYTFGSGTRLTVV.